A single sample gave rise to the 10 T cell receptor beta chains below, sequenced in a study of cytomegalovirus exposure and HLA in healthy donors. 13 Jbeta primers and 60 Vbeta primers were used for the PCR. Clones were read by immunoSEQ multiplex PCR, and TCRdb kept only the in-frame ones, dropping some. The data hold 50,000 to 65,000 clones, with 75% observed a single time. The sample taken for sequencing was PBMCs. These receptors all come from a woman in her thirties or forties in good health and CMV-seropositive.

This clone was seen a few times. The CDR3 reads CASSLGFRTGDTEAFF. Written as DNA, the CDR3 is TGTGCCAGCAGCTTGGGATTTCGGACAGGGGATACTGAAGCTTTCTTT. The chain joins TRBV5-6 to TRBJ1-1, with 9 bases fitting TRBD1. The CDR3 totals 16 residues. Germline CDR1 is SGHDT and CDR2 is YYEEEE. The J segment lost 5 bases and the V segment lost 0 bases, leaving 8 bases of the junction unmatched.

The J gene is TRBJ1-2, the V gene TRBV2; 9 nucleotides agree with TRBD1. V shed 4 bases and J 0 bases; nucleotides not matched to a gene: 0. There are 14 residues in the CDR3. Germline V gives CDR1 SNHLY, CDR2 FYNNEI. CDR3 in DNA: TGTGCCAGCAGTGGGGACAGGGCTAACTATGGCTACACCTTC. Translated, it gives CASSGDRANYGYTF. The full variable domain, completed using reference TRBV2 and TRBJ1-2, is EPEVTQTPSHQVTQMGQEVILRCVPISNHLYFYWYRQILGQKVEFLVSFYNNEISEKSEIFDDQFSVERPDGSNFTLKIRSTKLEDSAMYFCASSGDRANYGYTFGSGTRLTVV.

In the case of this clone: At one of its ends the junction is not consistent with the germline gene, which may arise from a read error. The chain recombines TRBV7-9 with TRBJ2-5; D gene uncertain. Germline V gene data show CDR1 as SEHNR and CDR2 as FQNEAQ (reference sequence). The CDR3 consists of 14 residues. The CDR3 region is CSSSASRSRETQYF. The CDR3 coding sequence is TGTTCCAGCAGCGCCTCTCGCTCCCGGGAGACCCAGTACTTC.

DNA of the CDR3: TGTGCCAGCAGCGTCAGGAATAATGAAAAACTGTTTTTT. Its translation: CASSVRNNEKLFF. The chain is built from TRBV5-4 and TRBJ1-4, with no clear D. The germline gives CDR1 SGHNT, CDR2 YYREEE (reference sequence). The CDR3 consists of 13 residues. V was cut by 4 bases and J by 4 bases, with 8 bases left in between.

The chain recombines TRBV7-3 with TRBJ2-3, with D perhaps matching TRBD2 (7 bases). V was trimmed by 1 base and J by 0 bases, leaving 17 bases between them. The CDR3 extends over 18 amino acids. From germline, CDR1 is SGHTA and CDR2 FQGTGA. The CDR3 protein is CASSLMAGAPGSTDTQYF. CDR3 in DNA: TGTGCCAGCAGCTTAATGGCGGGGGCCCCCGGGAGCACAGATACGCAGTATTTT.

The V and J genes are TRBV5-4 and TRBJ2-3, with 10 bases that match TRBD1. The CDR3 is 14 amino acids. Germline lookup yields CDR1 SGHNT and CDR2 YYREEE (reference sequence). Germline trimming cut 4 bases from V and 3 bases from J; bases unmatched to any gene: 2. CDR3 coding DNA: TGTGCCAGCAGCCAGGGACAGGGGACAGATACGCAGTATTTT. Protein sequence: CASSQGQGTDTQYF.

V and J are TRBV11-2 and TRBJ2-7; maybe TRBD2 (6 bases). The CDR3 length is 14 residues. Germline-derived CDR1 and CDR2 are SGHAT and FQNNGV. V gave up 5 bases and J gave up 1 base, with 12 bases separating them. The CDR3 nucleotides are TGTGCCAGCAGCCTTGGGGGGACTTCCTACGAGCAGTACTTC. This translates into CASSLGGTSYEQYF.

This clone was observed a handful of times. The chain combines TRBV11-2 with TRBJ1-1; D may be TRBD1 (6 bases). Germline-derived CDR1 and CDR2 are SGHAT and FQNNGV. The CDR3 is 11 residues long. The V end lost 6 bases, the J end lost 8 bases, and 10 bases lay between the germline ends. CDR3 in amino acids: CASSWGQEAFF. CDR3 DNA: TGTGCCAGCAGTTGGGGGCAGGAAGCTTTCTTT.

The rearrangement uses TRBV2 and TRBJ2-7; D might be TRBD1 (6 bases). Trimming pared 2 bases from V and 3 bases from J, leaving 14 bases between. The CDR3 extends over 15 amino acids. CDR1 SNHLY and CDR2 FYNNEI come from the germline V gene. The CDR3 reads CASSELDSGFYEQYF. The DNA of the CDR3 is TGTGCCAGCAGTGAACTGGACAGCGGATTCTACGAGCAGTACTTC.

This rearrangement joins TRBV6-1 to TRBJ1-1, with a tentative D call TRBD1 (5 bases). Trimming stripped 1 base from V and 0 bases from J, with 15 bases between. The germline gives CDR1 MNHNS, CDR2 SASEGT. The CDR3 spans 17 residues. CDR3 in DNA: TGTGCCAGCAGTGAAGGGACACCTTTTCGAATGAACACTGAAGCTTTCTTT. Amino acids: CASSEGTPFRMNTEAFF.